These T cell receptor beta chains were read from a single sample in a study of Graves' ophthalmopathy and Graves' hyperthyroidism. From the multiplex PCR reads, TCRdb called clonotypes with MiXCR, one entry per CDR3 protein. The table includes roughly 610,000 distinct CDR3 sequences, 22% detected once. The source material was peripheral blood. All receptors come from a woman between 18 and 30 years old with stable Graves' hyperthyroidism. Some clones in this sample may be carry-over from other donors' samples. The CDR3 runs from the conserved cysteine through the conserved F or W. D genes are given only for firm matches. The size field is filled for only some rows; it gives once, few, many or a size class.

d_call: TRBD1
v_call: TRBV28
cdr3_length: 15
clone_size: many
j_call: TRBJ2-5
cdr3_nt: TGTGCCAGCAGTTTACGGGACAGAAAGAAAGAGACCCAGTACTTC
cdr3_aa: CASSLRDRKKETQYF

d_call: .
v_call: TRBV11-3
cdr3_length: 13
clone_size: .
j_call: TRBJ2-7
cdr3_nt: TGTGCCAGCAGCTTAAACGGGTTGGGCGAGCAGTACTTC
cdr3_aa: CASSLNGLGEQYF

d_call: .
v_call: TRBV12-3/TRBV12-4
cdr3_length: 13
clone_size: many
j_call: TRBJ1-5
cdr3_nt: TGTGCCAGCAGGTCCATTGTCAATCAGCCCCAGCATTTT
cdr3_aa: CASRSIVNQPQHF

d_call: .
v_call: TRBV29-1
cdr3_length: 14
clone_size: many
j_call: TRBJ1-2
cdr3_nt: TGCAGCGTTGAACCGTCAACAGGGCTCGGCGGCTACACCTTC
cdr3_aa: CSVEPSTGLGGYTF

d_call: .
v_call: TRBV12-3/TRBV12-4
cdr3_length: 17
clone_size: .
j_call: TRBJ1-5
cdr3_nt: TGTGCCAGCAGTTTAGACTACCCCGGGTCGTCGGGTCAGCCCCAGCATTTT
cdr3_aa: CASSLDYPGSSGQPQHF

d_call: .
v_call: TRBV6-5
cdr3_length: 15
clone_size: many
j_call: TRBJ1-1
cdr3_nt: TGTGCCAGCAGCCCACCGGGCGCTCGAAGCACTGAAGCTTTCTTT
cdr3_aa: CASSPPGARSTEAFF

d_call: .
v_call: TRBV12-3/TRBV12-4
cdr3_length: 13
clone_size: many
j_call: TRBJ1-1
cdr3_nt: TGTGCCAGCACCCCACAGGGGAACACTGAAGCTTTCTTT
cdr3_aa: CASTPQGNTEAFF

d_call: TRBD2
v_call: TRBV20-1
cdr3_length: 15
clone_size: many
j_call: TRBJ2-4
cdr3_nt: TGCAGTGGGACTAGCGGGAGTCTAGCCAAAAACATTCAGTACTTC
cdr3_aa: CSGTSGSLAKNIQYF

d_call: .
v_call: TRBV24-1
cdr3_length: 15
clone_size: many
j_call: TRBJ2-7
cdr3_nt: TGTGCCGCCAGTGCCCATCCGACAGAAACCTACGAGCAGTACTTC
cdr3_aa: CAASAHPTETYEQYF

d_call: .
v_call: TRBV28
cdr3_length: 11
clone_size: many
j_call: TRBJ2-7
cdr3_nt: TGTGCCAGCAGAATCAGGGACGAGCAGTACTTC
cdr3_aa: CASRIRDEQYF

d_call: TRBD2
v_call: TRBV6-5
cdr3_length: 14
clone_size: many
j_call: TRBJ2-3
cdr3_nt: TGTGCCAGCCGTTCGGGGGGGAAGACAGATACGCAGTATTTT
cdr3_aa: CASRSGGKTDTQYF

d_call: .
v_call: TRBV11-2
cdr3_length: 18
clone_size: many
j_call: TRBJ2-6
cdr3_nt: TGTGCCAGCAGCTTATTCCCAACAGCTAGCTCTGGGGCCAACGTCCTGACTTTC
cdr3_aa: CASSLFPTASSGANVLTF

d_call: .
v_call: TRBV5-1
cdr3_length: 20
clone_size: few
j_call: TRBJ1-5
cdr3_nt: TGCGCCAGCAGCTTGGCCGACTCAGGAATCTCGGGGTATCGCAATCAGCCCCAGCATTTT
cdr3_aa: CASSLADSGISGYRNQPQHF

d_call: .
v_call: TRBV13
cdr3_length: 15
clone_size: many
j_call: TRBJ1-3
cdr3_nt: TGTGCCAGCAGCCTAACCGGAAGTAATGGAAACACCATATATTTT
cdr3_aa: CASSLTGSNGNTIYF

d_call: .
v_call: TRBV4-1
cdr3_length: 15
clone_size: many
j_call: TRBJ2-5
cdr3_nt: TGCGCCAGCAGCCCCAGAGCGGACCCCCTGACGGCCCAGTACTTC
cdr3_aa: CASSPRADPLTAQYF

d_call: TRBD1
v_call: TRBV28
cdr3_length: 15
clone_size: .
j_call: TRBJ2-7
cdr3_nt: TGTGCCAGCAGTTTCCGGGACAGGGGTATCCGGGAGCAGTACTTC
cdr3_aa: CASSFRDRGIREQYF

d_call: .
v_call: TRBV2
cdr3_length: 15
clone_size: many
j_call: TRBJ2-2
cdr3_nt: TGTGCCAGCAGTCTAGTCTCAGTAAGCACCGGGGAGCTGTTTTTT
cdr3_aa: CASSLVSVSTGELFF

d_call: .
v_call: TRBV20-1
cdr3_length: 15
clone_size: many
j_call: TRBJ2-2
cdr3_nt: TGCAGTGCTAGGGGGACGGGGGCAAACACCGGGGAGCTGTTTTTT
cdr3_aa: CSARGTGANTGELFF

d_call: .
v_call: TRBV4-1
cdr3_length: 14
clone_size: few
j_call: TRBJ1-2
cdr3_nt: TGCGCCAGCAGTTCCCCTGAGAGAGGCTATGGCTACACCTTC
cdr3_aa: CASSSPERGYGYTF

d_call: .
v_call: TRBV28
cdr3_length: 13
clone_size: many
j_call: TRBJ2-5
cdr3_nt: TGTGCCAGCAGTTTTAGCATCCAAGAGACCCAGTACTTC
cdr3_aa: CASSFSIQETQYF

d_call: .
v_call: TRBV25-1
cdr3_length: 11
clone_size: many
j_call: TRBJ1-1
cdr3_nt: TGTGCCAGCTCCCAGGGGAATGAGGCTTTCTTT
cdr3_aa: CASSQGNEAFF

d_call: .
v_call: TRBV5-1
cdr3_length: 13
clone_size: many
j_call: TRBJ1-1
cdr3_nt: TGCGCCAGCAGCTTAAGGGCTGACTCTGAAGCTTTCTTT
cdr3_aa: CASSLRADSEAFF

d_call: .
v_call: TRBV11-2
cdr3_length: 14
clone_size: .
j_call: TRBJ2-7
cdr3_nt: TGTGCCAGCAGCTTAGTAACGGGGAACTACGAGCAGTACTTC
cdr3_aa: CASSLVTGNYEQYF

d_call: .
v_call: TRBV6-2/TRBV6-3
cdr3_length: 15
clone_size: many
j_call: TRBJ1-2
cdr3_nt: TGTGCCAGCAAGCCGGAGGCGCGGGACCCCTATGGCTACACCTTC
cdr3_aa: CASKPEARDPYGYTF

d_call: .
v_call: TRBV25-1
cdr3_length: 15
clone_size: many
j_call: TRBJ1-2
cdr3_nt: TGTGCCAGCAGTGAATTGCGGGGACAAGACTATGGCTACACCTTC
cdr3_aa: CASSELRGQDYGYTF

d_call: .
v_call: TRBV30
cdr3_length: 12
clone_size: .
j_call: TRBJ1-2
cdr3_nt: TGTGCCTGGAGTCCGACAGTTTATGGCTACACCTTC
cdr3_aa: CAWSPTVYGYTF

d_call: .
v_call: TRBV10-3
cdr3_length: 13
clone_size: many
j_call: TRBJ2-7
cdr3_nt: TGTGCCATCAGTGAGTCGATGAGGTACGAGCAGTACTTC
cdr3_aa: CAISESMRYEQYF

d_call: .
v_call: TRBV13
cdr3_length: 12
clone_size: .
j_call: TRBJ1-3
cdr3_nt: TGTGCCAGCAGCTCGTATGGAAACACCATATATTTT
cdr3_aa: CASSSYGNTIYF

d_call: .
v_call: TRBV15
cdr3_length: 15
clone_size: many
j_call: TRBJ1-1
cdr3_nt: TGTGCCACCAGCAGATTGTTGACGGAGAACACTGAAGCTTTCTTT
cdr3_aa: CATSRLLTENTEAFF

d_call: .
v_call: TRBV12-3/TRBV12-4
cdr3_length: 16
clone_size: .
j_call: TRBJ1-5
cdr3_nt: TGTGCCAGCAGTGGTCTGGGGGGTCGGAGCAATCAGCCCCAGCATTTT
cdr3_aa: CASSGLGGRSNQPQHF

d_call: .
v_call: TRBV19
cdr3_length: 14
clone_size: many
j_call: TRBJ1-6
cdr3_nt: TGTGCCAGTAGTATAAGCAGGGCAAATTCACCCCTCCACTTT
cdr3_aa: CASSISRANSPLHF

d_call: .
v_call: TRBV2
cdr3_length: 11
clone_size: .
j_call: TRBJ1-1
cdr3_nt: TGTGCCAGCGCAGAGAACACTGAAGCTTTCTTT
cdr3_aa: CASAENTEAFF